Listed below are T cell receptor beta chains from one sample, sequenced in a study of cytotoxic CD8 clonotypes in ibrutinib-treated CLL. The repertoire was sequenced with immunoSEQ multiplex PCR; TCRdb's copy has only in-frame clones and lacks some. Of about 28,000 clones listed, roughly 57% were seen once; the top ten hold 13% to 15%. This specimen was PBMCs, taken before ibrutinib treatment. These receptors came from a human donor with chronic lymphocytic leukemia. Both conserved end residues are part of each CDR3. Fields, in order: D gene, J gene, clone size, V gene, CDR3 DNA, CDR3 protein. D genes are given only for firm matches. Clone size, where shown, is once, few, many, or a class for clones that have expanded.

NA	TRBJ1-4	NA	TRBV7-9	TGTGCCAGCAGCAACGGGGCAACTAATGAAAAACTGTTTTTT	CASSNGATNEKLFF
NA	TRBJ2-1	NA	TRBV5-4	TGTGCCAGCAGTGGGACCTACAATGAGCAGTTCTTC	CASSGTYNEQFF
NA	TRBJ1-1	NA	TRBV18	TGTGCCAGCTCAGCCGGGGAGAACACTGAAGCTTTCTTT	CASSAGENTEAFF
NA	TRBJ2-3	NA	TRBV29-1	TGCAGCGTTGTCGAGTCGGAGGTCCCCGATACGCAGTATTTT	CSVVESEVPDTQYF
TRBD2	TRBJ2-7	few	TRBV28	TGTGCCAGCAGTTTAAGGTCTAGCGGGAGACACGAGCAGTACTTC	CASSLRSSGRHEQYF
NA	TRBJ2-7	NA	TRBV7-6	TGTGCCAGCAGCTTATACGGGGGCCAGGGTCGGCACGAGCAGTACTTC	CASSLYGGQGRHEQYF
NA	TRBJ2-4	NA	TRBV2	TGTGCCGTAAGGACAGACCAGAAAAACATTCAGTACTTC	CAVRTDQKNIQYF
TRBD1	TRBJ1-4	once	TRBV5-1	TGCGCCAGCAGCTTGGGGATCACAGGGGGCGTTAATGAAAAACTGTTTTTT	CASSLGITGGVNEKLFF
NA	TRBJ2-3	NA	TRBV10-3	TGTGCCATCAGTGGAGTCTCTAGCCCTCCTTACACAGATACGCAGTATTTT	CAISGVSSPPYTDTQYF
NA	TRBJ1-6	few	TRBV6-4	TGTGCCAGCAGTGACTCCGGGGGGGTCTCCTATAATTCACCCCTCCACTTT	CASSDSGGVSYNSPLHF
NA	TRBJ1-5	few	TRBV28	TGTGCCAGCAGTTCCGCACAGGGCACTCAGCCCCAGCATTTT	CASSSAQGTQPQHF
NA	TRBJ1-1	NA	TRBV10-3	TGTGCCATCAGTGAGTCTGGCAGGTGGAACACTGAAGCTTTCTTT	CAISESGRWNTEAFF
TRBD1	TRBJ1-4	NA	TRBV10-3	TGTGCCATCAGTGGGGGACAGGGGGCTGAAAAACTGTTTTTT	CAISGGQGAEKLFF
NA	TRBJ1-6	few	TRBV21-1	TGTGCCAGCAGCAAAGAGGGCGGGTCCAGGGAAGGTTCACCCCTCCACTTT	CASSKEGGSREGSPLHF
TRBD1	TRBJ2-3	NA	TRBV19	TGTGCCAGTAGTAATCAGGGGGCGGCAGATACGCAGTATTTT	CASSNQGAADTQYF
NA	TRBJ1-1	few	TRBV7-8	TGTGCCAGCAGCGGCCGACCTCGGAGGGACACTGAAGCTTTCTTT	CASSGRPRRDTEAFF
TRBD1	TRBJ1-5	few	TRBV27	TGTGCCAGCATGGGACAGGGCCCCTCCCAGCATTTT	CASMGQGPSQHF
TRBD2	TRBJ2-3	NA	TRBV6-5	TGTGCCAGCAGTTGGCGGGGGGCCTCAGATACGCAGTATTTT	CASSWRGASDTQYF
NA	TRBJ1-2	NA	TRBV7-9	TGTGCCAGCAGCTTAGAAGTCTTCTATGGCTACACCTTC	CASSLEVFYGYTF
NA	TRBJ2-2	once	TRBV5-1	TGCGCCAGCAGCTCCTGGACGGCGAACACCGGGGAGCTGTTTTTT	CASSSWTANTGELFF
NA	TRBJ2-5	NA	TRBV27	TGTGCCAGCAGTTTATCTTGGGCAGGGGAGCAAGAGACCCAGTACTTC	CASSLSWAGEQETQYF
NA	TRBJ2-3	few	TRBV5-5	TGTGCCAGCAGCTTGTGGGCTCCTTCGCCCACAGATACGCAGTATTTT	CASSLWAPSPTDTQYF
TRBD1	TRBJ2-7	NA	TRBV2	TGTGCCAGCAGATGGACAGGGGTGGGCTACGAGCAGTACTTC	CASRWTGVGYEQYF
TRBD2	TRBJ2-7	NA	TRBV6-1	TGTGCCAGCAGTCGACTAGCGGGAGTCTCCTACGAGCAGTACTTC	CASSRLAGVSYEQYF
NA	TRBJ2-7	NA	TRBV28	TGTGCCAGCAGTTCTGGTCTGGAGCAGTACTTC	CASSSGLEQYF
NA	TRBJ2-5	few	TRBV7-9	TGTGCCAGCAAGGAGACACAAGAGACCCAGTACTTC	CASKETQETQYF
NA	TRBJ2-2	NA	TRBV27	TGTGCCAGCAGCCTACCTCCGGGGACCGGGGAGCTGTTTTTT	CASSLPPGTGELFF
NA	TRBJ1-2	NA	TRBV19	TGTGCCAGTAGTACTTCGTGGACAGCCACAACCACTAACTATGGCTACACCTTC	CASSTSWTATTTNYGYTF
NA	TRBJ2-7	NA	TRBV5-1	TGCGCCAGCAGCTGGGACTTTCCGAGGATTTACGAGCAGTACTTC	CASSWDFPRIYEQYF
TRBD2	TRBJ2-3	NA	TRBV5-1	TGCGCCAGCAGCTCACTAGCGGGAGGAGATACGCAGTATTTT	CASSSLAGGDTQYF
NA	TRBJ2-1	NA	TRBV7-7	TGTGCTAGCAGCCCCCACCTTGGAGGCAATGAGCAGTTCTTC	CASSPHLGGNEQFF
NA	TRBJ2-7	NA	TRBV14	TGTGCCAGCAGCCAAGGGTTTCGGTCGTCCTACGAGCAGTACTTC	CASSQGFRSSYEQYF
NA	TRBJ2-7	once	TRBV19	TGTGCCAGTAGTTCTCCGACAGGGAGGAGCTACGAGCAGTACTTC	CASSSPTGRSYEQYF
NA	TRBJ1-2	NA	TRBV6-5	TGTGCCAGCAGTTACGGTCGGGGGTATGGCTACACCTTC	CASSYGRGYGYTF
NA	TRBJ2-7	NA	TRBV27	TGTGCCAGCAGCTCAAACTACGAGCAGTACTTC	CASSSNYEQYF
NA	TRBJ2-1	NA	TRBV5-4	TGTGCCAGCAGCTTGGGGCTAACAGGGTACAATGAGCAGTTCTTC	CASSLGLTGYNEQFF
NA	TRBJ2-7	NA	TRBV28	TGTGCCAGCATCGACAGGAAAGCGGGGGAGCAGTACTTC	CASIDRKAGEQYF
TRBD1	TRBJ2-7	NA	TRBV6-6	TGTGCCAGCACCGGGACAGACTACGAGCAGTACTTC	CASTGTDYEQYF
NA	TRBJ2-3	few	TRBV7-3	TGTGCCAGCAGCTTAGGAGGACAGTTCACAGATACGCAGTATTTT	CASSLGGQFTDTQYF
NA	TRBJ2-3	NA	TRBV4-2	TGTGCCAGCAGCCAAGAGTCGGGAGTCACAGATACGCAGTATTTT	CASSQESGVTDTQYF
TRBD1	TRBJ2-7	NA	TRBV4-1	TGCGCCAGCAGCCATCAACCCGGGACAGGGGGCCACGAGCAGTACTTC	CASSHQPGTGGHEQYF